This passage covers 27 T cell receptor beta chains from one sample sequenced in a study of T cells in Graves' hyperthyroidism and ophthalmopathy. There were TCR beta CDR3 regions amplified from RNA transcripts. A first-round RT-PCR of the TCR CDR3 used the HTBI primer set. Using its own MiXCR run on the multiplex PCR reads, TCRdb lists one record per CDR3 protein. The table has some 510,000 distinct CDR3 sequences, around 20% seen once; the top ten hold about 26%. Sequencing input: blood. These receptors were taken from a man younger than 35 with Graves' hyperthyroidism.

This clonotype was picked up many times. As DNA, the CDR3 is TGTGCCACCAGCAGAGATCGTTGGTCCTCAGATCAGCCCCAGCATTTT. Translated, it gives CATSRDRWSSDQPQHF. V usage is TRBV15 and J usage is TRBJ1-5; D uncertain. The V end was cut by 0 bases, the J end by 5 bases, with 14 bases between. The CDR3 is made up of 16 amino acids. Germline V gives CDR1 LNHNV, CDR2 YYDKDF (reference sequence).

This chain connects TRBV7-9 to TRBJ1-1; D not certain. CDR1 is SEHNR, CDR2 FQNEAQ, per germline (reference sequence). Trimming pared 0 bases from V and 1 base from J, leaving 6 bases between. CDR3 length equals 14 residues. The CDR3 is CASSLASPNTEAFF. CDR3 DNA sequence: TGTGCCAGCAGCTTAGCGTCTCCGAACACTGAAGCTTTCTTT.

V usage is TRBV7-8 and J usage is TRBJ2-7; 8 bases are shared with TRBD1. J gave up 5 bases and V 3 bases, and 3 bases lay outside the gene matches. This CDR3 spans 13 amino acids. Germline V gives CDR1 SGHVS, CDR2 FQNEAQ. In nucleotides, the CDR3 is TGTGCCAGCAGCTTCGGACAGGGTAACGAGCAGTACTTC. Protein sequence: CASSFGQGNEQYF.

This clonotype was found once. V and J are TRBV25-1 and TRBJ2-5; TRBD1 agrees at 9 bases. CDR3 size: 14 residues. V lost 8 bases and J lost 6; bases outside the gene matches: 10. Germline V gene sequence: CDR1 MGHDK, CDR2 SYGVNS. Written as DNA, the CDR3 is TGTGCCAGCGGGGAAACAGGGGGCGATAAGACCCAGTACTTC. This encodes CASGETGGDKTQYF.

This clonotype appeared a few times. This chain joins TRBV7-2 and TRBJ2-5; no firm D call. The CDR3 length is 14 residues. Germline-derived CDR1 and CDR2 are SGHTA and FQGNSA. V was pared by 5 bases and J by 0 bases, with 10 bases between. The CDR3 loop is CASSPGPYQETQYF. DNA for the CDR3: TGTGCCAGCAGCCCCGGACCATACCAAGAGACCCAGTACTTC.

This clonotype was detected many times. This rearrangement joins TRBV6-1 to TRBJ1-2, with D uncertain. In germline, CDR1 is MNHNS, CDR2 SASEGT. V was clipped by 6 bases and J by 4 bases, with 12 bases between them. The CDR3 contains 13 residues. CDR3 region: CASRQTAGYGYTF. The DNA of the CDR3 is TGTGCCAGCAGACAGACGGCAGGCTATGGCTACACCTTC.

There are many counts of this clonotype. The CDR3 loop is CASNLPGQGEQETQYF. For the CDR3, the DNA is TGTGCCAGCAACTTGCCGGGACAGGGGGAACAAGAGACCCAGTACTTC. V and J are TRBV6-1 and TRBJ2-5; the match to TRBD1 covers 11 bases. The V gene's germline CDR1 is MNHNS and CDR2 SASEGT. This CDR3 spans 16 amino acids. J was trimmed by 2 bases and V by 7 bases; bases with no gene match: 9.

The table lists this clonotype with many counts. The rearrangement joins TRBV6-2 or TRBV6-3 to TRBJ2-2; D is possibly TRBD1 or TRBD2 (5 bases each). Per the germline V gene, CDR1 is MNHEY and CDR2 is SVGEGT. This CDR3 has 18 residues. Between the trimmed V and J ends, which lost 0 bases and 6 bases, there was a span of 20 bases. The CDR3 loop is CASSYSRRRDDTPGELFF. For the CDR3, the DNA is TGTGCCAGCAGTTACTCGAGGCGCAGGGACGACACGCCCGGGGAGCTGTTTTTT.

The count of this clonotype is one. Mismatch with germline at one junction end may stem from a read error. J is TRBJ1-2 and V is TRBV27; 9 nucleotides line up with TRBD1. Germline values: CDR1 MNHEY, CDR2 SMNVEV (reference sequence). This CDR3 has 14 amino acids. The CDR3, as DNA: TGTGCCAGCAGTCCGGGACAGGGTAACTCTGGCTACACCTTC. It is translated as CASSPGQGNSGYTF.

The sample holds a few counts of this clonotype. V usage is TRBV12-3 or TRBV12-4 and J usage is TRBJ2-4; D possibly corresponds to TRBD1 (5 bases). The CDR3 consists of 16 residues. The V gene lost 3 bases and the J gene lost 7 bases, with 19 bases spanning the gap. CDR3 protein: CASSFWTFPSRNIQYF. The CDR3 nucleotides are TGTGCCAGCAGTTTCTGGACATTCCCCTCCAGGAACATTCAGTACTTC.

The sample holds many counts of this clonotype. The chain has TRBV12-3 or TRBV12-4 and TRBJ2-2; D is unresolved. The V and J ends lost 3 bases and 4 bases respectively, with 12 bases between them. This CDR3 has 15 residues. The CDR3 here is CASSLLQRATGELFF. CDR3 DNA: TGTGCCAGCAGTTTGCTTCAAAGAGCCACCGGGGAGCTGTTTTTT.

Ten or more counts support this clonotype. The chain recombines TRBV11-3 with TRBJ2-6, with TRBD1 matching 10 bases. Germline-derived CDR1 and CDR2 are SGHNT and YENEEA. Unmatched junction bases numbered 13, after V lost 4 bases and J lost 4 bases. The CDR3 has 19 amino acids. This chain's CDR3 is CASSSTPTGQGSGANVLTF. The CDR3 nucleotides are TGTGCCAGCAGCTCGACACCTACGGGACAGGGGTCCGGGGCCAACGTCCTGACTTTC.

In this sample, this clonotype turned up many times. V is TRBV7-6 and J is TRBJ1-1, with D maybe TRBD1 (5 bases). Per germline, CDR1 SGHVS and CDR2 FNYEAQ. The CDR3 runs 14 residues. Trimming removed 2 bases at V and 4 bases at J, with 11 bases between. The CDR3 is CASSLKVGGTEAFF. As DNA, the CDR3 is TGTGCCAGCAGCTTAAAAGTGGGGGGCACTGAAGCTTTCTTT.

In its sample, this clonotype was seen a few times. Here the CDR3 reads CSARPSGGTEAFF. The DNA of the CDR3 is TGCAGTGCTAGGCCCTCCGGGGGAACTGAAGCTTTCTTT. This chain links TRBV20-1 with TRBJ1-1; TRBD1 might be the D (5 bases). Per germline, CDR1 DFQATT and CDR2 SNEGSKA (reference sequence). Trimming pared 3 bases from V and 5 bases from J, leaving 13 bases between. The CDR3 loop spans 13 amino acids.

The table lists this clonotype with many counts. This rearrangement joins TRBV7-2 to TRBJ2-5, with D unresolved. The CDR3 runs 14 residues. Germline V gives CDR1 SGHTA, CDR2 FQGNSA. The V gene lost 1 base and the J gene lost 2 bases, with 8 bases spanning the gap. The DNA for the CDR3 is TGTGCCAGCAGCTTAGGCGCGGTGCAAGAGACCCAGTACTTC. This encodes CASSLGAVQETQYF.

In the case of this clonotype: A read error may explain this, as a much larger clone is one base away. CDR3 sequence (DNA): TGTGCCAGCAGTTTCACGAGGTCAGGGAACGAGCAGTACTTC. Translated, it gives CASSFTRSGNEQYF. The chain combines TRBV12-3 or TRBV12-4 with TRBJ2-7, with D tentatively TRBD1 (5 bases). Trimming stripped 3 bases from V and 5 bases from J, with 14 bases between. The CDR3 is made up of 14 amino acids.

This chain joins TRBV7-6 and TRBJ2-5, with 8 bases identical to TRBD2. The germline gives CDR1 SGHVS, CDR2 FNYEAQ. The CDR3 is 17 amino acids. V trimming: 6 bases; J trimming: 4 bases; junction bases outside the gene matches: 16. CDR3: CASRPGQRGPSRETQYF. Written as DNA, the CDR3 is TGTGCCAGCAGGCCAGGTCAGCGGGGGCCTTCCCGAGAGACCCAGTACTTC.

As to this clonotype: Germline and junction disagree at one end, which may indicate a read error. The V and J genes are TRBV28 and TRBJ2-5; 7 nucleotides line up with TRBD1. Germline values: CDR1 MDHEN, CDR2 SYDVKM. This CDR3 has 12 amino acids. The CDR3 is CASSTGAETRYF. The DNA of the CDR3 is TGTGCCAGCAGCACAGGGGCTGAGACCCGGTACTTC.

The table lists this clonotype with many counts. The rearrangement links TRBV19 to TRBJ1-1; D ambiguous. V lost 0 bases and J 1 base, leaving 6 bases between the germline ends. Germline CDR1 is LNHDA and CDR2 is SQIVND (reference sequence). The CDR3 contains 14 residues. The CDR3 sequence is CASSIEGSNTEAFF. CDR3 bases: TGTGCCAGTAGTATAGAAGGATCGAACACTGAAGCTTTCTTT.

This clonotype showed up just a few times. V is TRBV29-1 and J is TRBJ1-1; D perhaps matches TRBD1 (6 bases). CDR3 length: 13 residues. Germline V lookup: CDR1 SQVTM, CDR2 ANQGSEA. Trimming took off 3 bases at V and 10 bases at J, with 18 bases between the two ends. The CDR3, as DNA: TGCAGCGTTGATTGGGGGGGGCCCCAGGGAGCTTTCTTT. It is translated as CSVDWGGPQGAFF. Full variable domain (rest looked up from reference TRBV29-1 and TRBJ1-1): SAVISQKPSRDICQRGTSLTIQCQVDSQVTMMFWYRQQPGQSLTLIATANQGSEATYESGFVIDKFPISRPNLTFSTLTVSNMSPEDSSIYLCSVDWGGPQGAFFGQGTRLTVV.

In the case of this clonotype: This may stem from a read error, because a much larger clone lies one nucleotide away. The chain's CDR3 is CASSIGEGRGDQPQHF. The CDR3 bases are TGTGCCAGTAGTATTGGGGAGGGGCGAGGGGATCAGCCCCAGCATTTT. The chain recombines TRBV19 with TRBJ1-5; perhaps TRBD1 as D (5 bases). Trimming took 3 bases from V and 5 from J, leaving 17 bases between them. Germline assignment: CDR1 LNHDA and CDR2 SQIVND (reference sequence). There are 16 residues in the CDR3.

This clonotype was recorded many times. The V gene is TRBV28, the J gene TRBJ2-7; 7 nucleotides match TRBD1. Germline V gives CDR1 MDHEN, CDR2 SYDVKM. This CDR3 spans 14 amino acids. Trimming removed 2 bases from V and 2 bases from J; junction bases left unmatched: 3. The CDR3 bases are TGTGCCAGCAGTTTAAGAGGGGGCACCTACGAGCAGTACTTC. Translation gives CASSLRGGTYEQYF. The variable domain in full, with the rest retrieved from reference TRBV28 and TRBJ2-7, is DVKVTQSSRYLVKRTGEKVFLECVQDMDHENMFWYRQDPGLGLRLIYFSYDVKMKEKGDIPEGYSVSREKKERFSLILESASTNQTSMYLCASSLRGGTYEQYFGPGTRLTVT.

The table lists this clonotype with many counts. J is TRBJ1-2 and V is TRBV12-5; tentatively, D is TRBD1 (6 bases). The CDR3 loop spans 12 amino acids. Germline CDR1 LGHNT, CDR2 FRNRAP. V was trimmed by 5 bases and J by 4 bases, leaving 8 bases between them. CDR3 bases: TGTGCTAGTGGTCAGGGGACCTATGGCTACACCTTC. Protein sequence: CASGQGTYGYTF.

The sample holds a few counts of this clonotype. The chain recombines TRBV19 with TRBJ1-2; 9 bases align to TRBD1. This CDR3 spans 13 amino acids. The germline V gene encodes CDR1 LNHDA and CDR2 SQIVND (reference sequence). Losses at the gene ends were 6 bases for V and 6 bases for J; bases not matched to a gene: 5. In DNA, the CDR3 is TGTGCCAGTAGCCGGGGACAGGGCGATGGCTACACCTTC. Its protein product is CASSRGQGDGYTF.

This clonotype was seen ten or more times. The chain combines TRBV13 with TRBJ2-2; 11 nucleotides align to TRBD1. The CDR3 contains 16 residues. Germline loops: CDR1 PRHDT, CDR2 FYEKMQ (reference sequence). The ends lost 4 bases at V and 5 bases at J; junction bases unmatched: 6. The CDR3 DNA is TGTGCCAGCAGCTCGGTAGGACAGGGGGCAACCGGGGAGCTGTTTTTT. Its protein is CASSSVGQGATGELFF.

The gene calls are TRBV3-1 and TRBJ1-1; possibly TRBD1 for D (5 bases). This CDR3 comprises 14 residues. V was clipped by 4 bases and J by 4 bases, with 13 bases between them. Germline CDR1 reads LGHDT; CDR2 reads YNNKEL (reference sequence). CDR3 in DNA: TGTGCCAGCAGCCTGGGACTCCTAGGCACTGAAGCTTTCTTT. Protein sequence: CASSLGLLGTEAFF. The full variable domain, rest sourced from reference TRBV3-1 and TRBJ1-1, is DTAVSQTPKYLVTQMGNDKSIKCEQNLGHDTMYWYKQDSKKFLKIMFSYNNKELIINETVPNRFSPKSPDKAHLNLHINSLELGDSAVYFCASSLGLLGTEAFFGQGTRLTVV.

The chain recombines TRBV7-9 with TRBJ2-2; the D gene is possibly TRBD2 (5 bases). The V end lost 4 bases, the J end lost 5 bases, and 8 bases lay between the germline ends. Germline V gene data show CDR1 as SEHNR and CDR2 as FQNEAQ (reference sequence). The CDR3 has 13 residues. The CDR3 nucleotides read TGTGCCAGCAGCTCCTGGACTACCGGGGAGCTGTTTTTT. Protein product: CASSSWTTGELFF.